Included here is one T cell receptor (beta chain) sequence, with context. Its antigen is unidentified. The sample contains more than one DNA sequence encoding this CDR3. CD45RO/CCR7/CD25/CD127/CD95/CD27 separated CD4+ naive, central memory, regulatory and stem cell-like memory cells by sorting. This sample is part of a study of beta chain features in type 1 diabetes. About the research overall: Sorted cells numbering roughly 100,000,000 were examined across all samples. Study conclusions and caveats: For Type 1 diabetes patients, all four CD4+ subsets carried TCRB CDR3s that were moderately but significantly shorter. Researchers caution that PCR might favor shorter templates, equally among patients and controls.

As every portion of the isolated RNA was reverse transcribed, the sequencing read expressed TCRB transcripts. TCRdb's table, derived via immunoSEQ multiplex PCR, lists solely in-frame clones and lacks some. The sample records fewer than 350,000 clones, roughly 21% being singletons. The V and J ends lost 0 bases and 3 bases respectively, with 8 bases between them. The CDR3 sequence is 14 residues long. Germline V lookup: CDR1 SGHRS, CDR2 YFSETQ. V usage is TRBV5-1 and J usage is TRBJ2-3, with a possible D match to TRBD1 (5 bases). The clonotype was recovered from a woman under 30 in good health. Sequencing was performed on naive CD4+ T cells from blood. CDR3 protein: CASSLGGITDTQYF. As DNA, the CDR3 is TGCGCCAGCAGCTTGGGGGGCATAACAGATACGCAGTATTTT.